This T cell receptor beta chain originates from a study of CD8 T cells in ankylosing spondylitis. This clonotype was detected a few times. V was clipped by 10 bases and J by 4 bases, with 9 bases between them. The CDR3 length is 11 residues. CDR1 and CDR2 from the germline V gene are MNHNY and SVGAGI (reference sequence). TCRdb re-called the 5' RACE reads through MiXCR, storing one row per CDR3 protein. The sample includes approximately 150,000 distinct CDR3 sequences, roughly 10% of them seen just once. The sequence was obtained from a female donor with ankylosing spondylitis or in good health (not recorded which). This chain joins TRBV6-6 and TRBJ2-3; the D gene is possibly TRBD1 (5 bases). The specimen was blood, either unsorted or a sorted T cell fraction (not recorded which). This CDR3 reads CATSTADTQYF. CDR3 nucleotides: TGTGCCACCTCGACAGCAGATACGCAGTATTTT.